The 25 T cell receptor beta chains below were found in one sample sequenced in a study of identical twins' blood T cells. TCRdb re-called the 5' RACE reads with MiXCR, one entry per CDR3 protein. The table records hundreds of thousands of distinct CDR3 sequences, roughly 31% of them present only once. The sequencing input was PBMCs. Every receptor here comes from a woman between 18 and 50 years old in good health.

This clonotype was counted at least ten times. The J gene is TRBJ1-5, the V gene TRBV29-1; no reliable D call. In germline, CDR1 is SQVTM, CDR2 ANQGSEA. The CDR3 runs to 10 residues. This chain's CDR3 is CRGGNQPQHF. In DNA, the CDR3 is TGCAGGGGAGGTAATCAGCCCCAGCATTTT.

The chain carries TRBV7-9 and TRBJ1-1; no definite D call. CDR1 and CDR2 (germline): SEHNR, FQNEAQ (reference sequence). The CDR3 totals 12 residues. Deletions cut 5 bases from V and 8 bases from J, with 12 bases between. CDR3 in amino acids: CASSGMGGEAFF. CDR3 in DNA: TGTGCCAGCAGCGGAATGGGCGGCGAAGCTTTCTTT.

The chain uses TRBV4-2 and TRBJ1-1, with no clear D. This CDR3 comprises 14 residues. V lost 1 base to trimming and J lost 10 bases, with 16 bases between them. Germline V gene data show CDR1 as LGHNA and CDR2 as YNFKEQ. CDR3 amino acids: CASSQVTNGKRAFF. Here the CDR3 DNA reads TGTGCCAGCAGCCAAGTTACAAACGGAAAAAGAGCTTTCTTT.

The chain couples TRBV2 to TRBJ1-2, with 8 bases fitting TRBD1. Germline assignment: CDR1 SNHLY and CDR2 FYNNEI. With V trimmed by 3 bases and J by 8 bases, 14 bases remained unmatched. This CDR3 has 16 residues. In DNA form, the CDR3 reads TGTGCCAGCAGTGACTATAATGAAGTACAGGGGGACGGCTACACCTTC. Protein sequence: CASSDYNEVQGDGYTF.

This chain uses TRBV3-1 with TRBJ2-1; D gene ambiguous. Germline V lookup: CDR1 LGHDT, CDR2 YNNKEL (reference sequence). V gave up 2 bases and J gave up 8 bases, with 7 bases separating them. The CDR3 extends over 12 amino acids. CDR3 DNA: TGTGCCAGCAGCCAATTTGTGGATGAGCAGTTCTTC. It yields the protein CASSQFVDEQFF.

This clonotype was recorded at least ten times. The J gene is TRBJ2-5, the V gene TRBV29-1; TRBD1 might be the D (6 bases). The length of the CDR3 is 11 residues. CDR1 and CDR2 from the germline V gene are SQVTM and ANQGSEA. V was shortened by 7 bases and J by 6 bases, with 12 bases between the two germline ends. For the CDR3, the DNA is TGCAGCGGGACAGTAGTGCAGACCCAGTACTTC. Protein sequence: CSGTVVQTQYF.

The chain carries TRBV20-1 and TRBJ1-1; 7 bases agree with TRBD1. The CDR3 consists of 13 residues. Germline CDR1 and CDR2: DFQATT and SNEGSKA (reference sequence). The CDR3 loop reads CRTSQGMNTEAFF. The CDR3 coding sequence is TGCAGGACTTCACAGGGGATGAACACTGAAGCTTTCTTT.

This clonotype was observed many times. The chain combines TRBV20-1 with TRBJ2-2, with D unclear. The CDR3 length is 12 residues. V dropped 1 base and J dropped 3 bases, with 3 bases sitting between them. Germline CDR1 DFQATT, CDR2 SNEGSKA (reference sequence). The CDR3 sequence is CSARADTGELFF. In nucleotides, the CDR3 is TGCAGTGCTAGAGCCGACACCGGGGAGCTGTTTTTT.

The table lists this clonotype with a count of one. The CDR3 loop reads CASSSAGDGGLFF. For the CDR3, the DNA is TGTGCCAGCAGCTCAGCAGGGGACGGGGGACTGTTTTTT. This chain links TRBV7-2 with TRBJ1-4; D may be TRBD1 (6 bases). Between the trimmed V and J ends, which lost 4 bases and 13 bases, there was a span of 16 bases. Germline-derived CDR1 and CDR2 are SGHTA and FQGNSA. The CDR3 extends over 13 amino acids.

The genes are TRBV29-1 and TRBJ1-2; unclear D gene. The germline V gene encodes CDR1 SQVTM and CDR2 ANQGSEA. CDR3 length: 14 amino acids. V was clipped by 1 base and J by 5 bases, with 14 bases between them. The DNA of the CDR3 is TGCAGCGTTGAAGTCGAAAGTAACCCTTATGGCTACACCTTC. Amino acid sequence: CSVEVESNPYGYTF.

CDR3 DNA sequence: TGCAGTGCTACCGGGACATCTTCTGGAAACACCATATATTTT. Translation: CSATGTSSGNTIYF. The chain joins TRBV20-1 to TRBJ1-3; D perhaps matches TRBD1 (6 bases). Germline assignment: CDR1 DFQATT and CDR2 SNEGSKA (reference sequence). There are 14 residues in the CDR3. The ends were cut back, 4 bases at V and 1 base at J, with 11 bases in the middle.

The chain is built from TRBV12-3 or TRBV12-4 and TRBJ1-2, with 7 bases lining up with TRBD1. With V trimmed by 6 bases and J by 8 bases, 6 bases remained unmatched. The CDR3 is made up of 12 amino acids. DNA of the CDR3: TGTGCCAGCAGGACAGGGTTACGGGGCTACACCTTC. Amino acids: CASRTGLRGYTF.

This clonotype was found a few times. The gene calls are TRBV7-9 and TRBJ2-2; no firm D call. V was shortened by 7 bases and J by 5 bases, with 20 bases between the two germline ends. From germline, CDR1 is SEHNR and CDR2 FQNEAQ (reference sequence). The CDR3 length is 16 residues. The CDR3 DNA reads TGTGCCAGCACCAAGCCCCTCTCTAGTGGTACCGGGGAGCTGTTTTTT. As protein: CASTKPLSSGTGELFF.

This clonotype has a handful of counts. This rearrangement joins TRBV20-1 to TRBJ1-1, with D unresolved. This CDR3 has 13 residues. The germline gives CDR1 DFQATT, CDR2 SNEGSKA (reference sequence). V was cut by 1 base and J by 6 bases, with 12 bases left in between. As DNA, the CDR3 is TGCAGTGCTAGAGGGACGAACATCCCTGAAGCTTTCTTT. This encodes CSARGTNIPEAFF.

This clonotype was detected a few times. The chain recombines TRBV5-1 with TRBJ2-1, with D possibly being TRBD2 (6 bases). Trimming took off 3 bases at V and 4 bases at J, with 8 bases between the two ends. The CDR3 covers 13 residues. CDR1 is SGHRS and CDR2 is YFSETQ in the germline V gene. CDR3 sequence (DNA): TGCGCCAGCAGCTCGGACTATTACAATGAGCAGTTCTTC. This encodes CASSSDYYNEQFF.

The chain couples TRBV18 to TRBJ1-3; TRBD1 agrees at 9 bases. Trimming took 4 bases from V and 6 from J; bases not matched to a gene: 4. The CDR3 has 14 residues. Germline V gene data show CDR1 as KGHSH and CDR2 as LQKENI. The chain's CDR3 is CASSRDRAENTIYF. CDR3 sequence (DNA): TGTGCCAGCTCACGGGACAGGGCTGAAAACACCATATATTTT.

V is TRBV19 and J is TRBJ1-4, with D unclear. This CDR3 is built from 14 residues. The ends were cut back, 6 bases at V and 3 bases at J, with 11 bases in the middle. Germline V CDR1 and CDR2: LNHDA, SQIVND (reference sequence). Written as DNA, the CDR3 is TGTGCCAGTAGCCCGACGGGATCTAATGAAAAACTGTTTTTT. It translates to CASSPTGSNEKLFF.

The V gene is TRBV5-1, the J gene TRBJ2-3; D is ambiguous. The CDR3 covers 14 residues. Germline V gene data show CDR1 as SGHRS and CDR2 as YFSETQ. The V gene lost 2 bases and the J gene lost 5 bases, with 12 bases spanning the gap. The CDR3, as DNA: TGCGCCAGCAGCTTCCAGGAGACGGTAGATACGCAGTATTTT. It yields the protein CASSFQETVDTQYF.

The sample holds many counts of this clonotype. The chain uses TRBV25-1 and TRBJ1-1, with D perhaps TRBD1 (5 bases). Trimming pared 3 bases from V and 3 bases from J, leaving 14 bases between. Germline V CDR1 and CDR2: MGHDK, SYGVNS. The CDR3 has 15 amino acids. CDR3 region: CASSEFRGRDTEAFF. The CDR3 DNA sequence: TGTGCCAGCAGTGAGTTTCGGGGGAGGGACACTGAAGCTTTCTTT.

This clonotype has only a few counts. DNA for the CDR3: TGTGCCAGCAGCTCCTCGGAAACCGATTTCGGAAAACTGTTTTTT. Protein: CASSSSETDFGKLFF. The chain couples TRBV5-5 to TRBJ1-4, with D unclear. CDR1 and CDR2 (germline): SGHKS, YYEKEE (reference sequence). Trimming took off 3 bases at V and 10 bases at J, with 19 bases between the two ends. The CDR3 runs 15 residues.

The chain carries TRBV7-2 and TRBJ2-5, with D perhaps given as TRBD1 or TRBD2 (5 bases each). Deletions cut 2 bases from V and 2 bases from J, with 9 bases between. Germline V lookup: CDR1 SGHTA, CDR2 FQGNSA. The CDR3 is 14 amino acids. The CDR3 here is CASSLTWGQETQYF. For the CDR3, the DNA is TGTGCCAGCAGCTTAACCTGGGGGCAAGAGACCCAGTACTTC.

DNA for the CDR3: TGTGCCAGCAGTTCCGCCAGCGGGAGGGGTGGCGGGGAGCTGTTTTTT. As protein: CASSSASGRGGGELFF. The chain carries TRBV6-5 and TRBJ2-2; TRBD2 matches at 10 bases. CDR1 is MNHEY and CDR2 is SVGAGI in the germline V gene. This CDR3 is built from 16 residues. The V segment lost 4 bases and the J segment 7 bases; nucleotides outside the gene matches: 9.

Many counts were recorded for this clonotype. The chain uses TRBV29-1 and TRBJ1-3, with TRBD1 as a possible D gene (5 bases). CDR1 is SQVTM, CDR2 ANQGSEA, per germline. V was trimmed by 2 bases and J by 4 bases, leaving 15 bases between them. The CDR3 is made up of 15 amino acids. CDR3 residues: CSVESGRGGGNTIYF. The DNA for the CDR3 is TGCAGCGTTGAATCAGGGCGAGGCGGAGGAAACACCATATATTTT.

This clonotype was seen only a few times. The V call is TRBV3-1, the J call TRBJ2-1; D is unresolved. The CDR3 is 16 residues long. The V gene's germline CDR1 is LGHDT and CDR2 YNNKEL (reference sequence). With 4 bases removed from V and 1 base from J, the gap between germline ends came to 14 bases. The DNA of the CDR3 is TGTGCCAGCAGCCCAATTCCGGACGCATCCTACAATGAGCAGTTCTTC. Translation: CASSPIPDASYNEQFF.

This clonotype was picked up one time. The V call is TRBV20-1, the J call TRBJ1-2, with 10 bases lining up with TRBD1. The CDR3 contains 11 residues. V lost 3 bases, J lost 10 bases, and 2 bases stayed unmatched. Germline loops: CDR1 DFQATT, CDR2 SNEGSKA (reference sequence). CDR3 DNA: TGCAGTGCTAGGACAGGGGGCGACTACACCTTC. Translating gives CSARTGGDYTF.